The T cell receptor (beta chain) described here comes from a study of T cell clusters in autoimmune cytopenias. Tens of thousands of genome equivalents of blood DNA were amplified for TRB. One tube held mixed TRB-A and TRB-B primer pools for touch-down PCR. TCRdb re-called the multiplex PCR reads; one entry per CDR3 protein, DNA not given. Its table lists approximately 12,000 distinct CDR3 sequences. Germline CDR1 is DFQATT and CDR2 is SNEGSKA (reference sequence). The CDR3 length is 13 residues. This same sample was also part of a study on T cell repertoires in aging, cancer and after chemotherapy.

The clonotype comes from a human donor in good health. The chain carries TRBV20-1 and TRBJ1-5. The specimen was peripheral blood. The CDR3 here is CSAILQYNQPQHF.